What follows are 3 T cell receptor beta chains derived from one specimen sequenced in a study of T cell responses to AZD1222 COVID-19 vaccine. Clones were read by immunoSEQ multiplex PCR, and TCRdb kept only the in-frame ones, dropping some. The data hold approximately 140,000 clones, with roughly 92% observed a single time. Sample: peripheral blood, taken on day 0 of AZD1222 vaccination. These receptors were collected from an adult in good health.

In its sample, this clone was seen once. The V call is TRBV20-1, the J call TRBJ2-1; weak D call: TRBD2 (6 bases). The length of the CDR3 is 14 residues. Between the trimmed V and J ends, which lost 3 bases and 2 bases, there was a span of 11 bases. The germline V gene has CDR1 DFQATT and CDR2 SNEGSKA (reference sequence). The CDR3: CSASAGNTYNEQFF. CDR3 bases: TGCAGTGCTAGTGCGGGGAACACCTACAATGAGCAGTTCTTC.

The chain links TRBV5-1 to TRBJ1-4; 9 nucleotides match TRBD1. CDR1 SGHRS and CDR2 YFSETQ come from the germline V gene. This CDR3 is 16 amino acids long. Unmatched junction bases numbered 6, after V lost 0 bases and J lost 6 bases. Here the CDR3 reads CASSLEGGTGYEKLFF. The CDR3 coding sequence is TGCGCCAGCAGCTTGGAAGGGGGGACAGGGTATGAAAAACTGTTTTTT.

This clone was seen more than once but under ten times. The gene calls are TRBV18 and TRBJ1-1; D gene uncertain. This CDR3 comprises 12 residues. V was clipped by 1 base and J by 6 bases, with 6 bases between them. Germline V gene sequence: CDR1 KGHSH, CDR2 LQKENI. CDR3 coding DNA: TGTGCCAGCTCACCACGGGGTCCTGAAGCTTTCTTT. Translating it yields CASSPRGPEAFF.